Following are 8 T cell receptor beta chains from one sample sequenced in a study of blood T cell repertoires in COVID-19. Sequencing used immunoSEQ multiplex PCR; TCRdb keeps in-frame clones, though not all of them. Found here are 150,000 to 200,000 clones, approximately 86% of them singletons; the top ten hold roughly 8.6%. The specimen sequenced was peripheral blood. These receptors were taken from a man in his sixties with acute or convalescent COVID-19.

In its sample, this clone is medium-sized. The V gene is TRBV28, the J gene TRBJ1-5; 8 bases line up with TRBD1. Germline V gene lookup returns CDR1 MDHEN and CDR2 SYDVKM. The junction had 14 bases not matched to a gene; V was cut back by 7 bases and J by 3 bases. The CDR3 totals 17 residues. This chain's CDR3 is CASTQGETGDINQPQHF. Written as DNA, the CDR3 is TGTGCCAGCACCCAAGGCGAGACAGGGGACATCAATCAGCCCCAGCATTTT.

This clone has only one observation. The rearrangement uses TRBV6-5 and TRBJ2-5; TRBD1 matches at 11 bases. CDR1 and CDR2 from the germline V gene are MNHEY and SVGAGI. The CDR3 totals 15 residues. V dropped 6 bases and J dropped 2; count of bases not matched to a gene: 5. CDR3 in amino acids: CASRPGTGGQETQYF. The CDR3, as DNA: TGTGCCAGCAGACCCGGGACAGGGGGTCAAGAGACCCAGTACTTC.

This chain connects TRBV7-9 to TRBJ1-3; D remains unclear. Deletions cut 8 bases from V and 0 bases from J, with 8 bases between. The CDR3 has 13 residues. Germline CDR1 is SEHNR and CDR2 is FQNEAQ (reference sequence). The CDR3 sequence is CASAPSSGNTIYF. CDR3 in DNA: TGTGCCAGCGCGCCGAGCTCTGGAAACACCATATATTTT.

This clone was detected only a few times. The chain couples TRBV14 to TRBJ2-7; the match to TRBD1 covers 7 bases. Germline CDR1 is SGHDN and CDR2 is FVKESK. J lost 2 bases, V lost 3 bases, and 10 bases had no gene match. The CDR3 totals 16 residues. The CDR3 region is CASSHSAWTGAYEQYF. In DNA form, the CDR3 reads TGTGCCAGCAGCCACTCGGCTTGGACAGGCGCCTACGAGCAGTACTTC.

Only one count was recorded for this clone. This chain connects TRBV4-1 to TRBJ2-3; TRBD2 might be the D (6 bases). Per the germline V gene, CDR1 is MGHRA and CDR2 is YSYEKL. The length of the CDR3 is 14 residues. Between the trimmed V and J ends, which lost 8 bases and 2 bases, there was a span of 14 bases. CDR3 region: CASSEAGFTDTQYF. The CDR3 DNA follows: TGCGCCAGCTCCGAAGCGGGCTTCACAGATACGCAGTATTTT.

This rearrangement joins TRBV11-2 to TRBJ1-4, with 10 bases lining up with TRBD1. The ends lost 4 bases at V and 6 bases at J; junction bases unmatched: 5. This CDR3 has 15 residues. Germline V gene data show CDR1 as SGHAT and CDR2 as FQNNGV. The CDR3 region is CASSYGQGGDEKLFF. In DNA form, the CDR3 reads TGTGCCAGCAGCTACGGACAGGGGGGAGATGAAAAACTGTTTTTT.

The chain joins TRBV11-3 to TRBJ2-3, with a tentative D call TRBD2 (6 bases). Germline lookup yields CDR1 SGHNT and CDR2 YENEEA. The CDR3 totals 16 residues. Deletions cut 2 bases from V and 0 bases from J, with 12 bases between. In DNA form, the CDR3 reads TGTGCCAGCAGCTTAAGGAGGAGCGGGAGCACAGATACGCAGTATTTT. Its translation is CASSLRRSGSTDTQYF.

The chain employs TRBV7-8 and TRBJ1-2; unclear D gene. The CDR3 runs to 16 residues. Germline CDR1 reads SGHVS; CDR2 reads FQNEAQ. Trimming cost V 4 bases and J 8 bases, with 23 bases left between them. The CDR3 here is CASSSDLGSRGWGYTF. Written as DNA, the CDR3 is TGTGCCAGCAGCTCGGATTTAGGCTCCCGAGGCTGGGGCTACACCTTC.